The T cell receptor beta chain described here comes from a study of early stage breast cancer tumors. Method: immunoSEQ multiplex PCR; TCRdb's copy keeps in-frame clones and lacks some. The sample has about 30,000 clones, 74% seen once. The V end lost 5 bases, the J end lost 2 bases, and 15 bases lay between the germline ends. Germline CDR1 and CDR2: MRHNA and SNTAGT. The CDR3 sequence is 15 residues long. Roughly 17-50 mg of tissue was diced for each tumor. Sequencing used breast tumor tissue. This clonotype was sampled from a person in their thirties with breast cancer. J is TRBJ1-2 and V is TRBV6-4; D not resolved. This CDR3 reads CASSIYRGSNYGYTF. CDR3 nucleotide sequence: TGTGCCAGCAGTATATATCGGGGATCCAACTATGGCTACACCTTC.